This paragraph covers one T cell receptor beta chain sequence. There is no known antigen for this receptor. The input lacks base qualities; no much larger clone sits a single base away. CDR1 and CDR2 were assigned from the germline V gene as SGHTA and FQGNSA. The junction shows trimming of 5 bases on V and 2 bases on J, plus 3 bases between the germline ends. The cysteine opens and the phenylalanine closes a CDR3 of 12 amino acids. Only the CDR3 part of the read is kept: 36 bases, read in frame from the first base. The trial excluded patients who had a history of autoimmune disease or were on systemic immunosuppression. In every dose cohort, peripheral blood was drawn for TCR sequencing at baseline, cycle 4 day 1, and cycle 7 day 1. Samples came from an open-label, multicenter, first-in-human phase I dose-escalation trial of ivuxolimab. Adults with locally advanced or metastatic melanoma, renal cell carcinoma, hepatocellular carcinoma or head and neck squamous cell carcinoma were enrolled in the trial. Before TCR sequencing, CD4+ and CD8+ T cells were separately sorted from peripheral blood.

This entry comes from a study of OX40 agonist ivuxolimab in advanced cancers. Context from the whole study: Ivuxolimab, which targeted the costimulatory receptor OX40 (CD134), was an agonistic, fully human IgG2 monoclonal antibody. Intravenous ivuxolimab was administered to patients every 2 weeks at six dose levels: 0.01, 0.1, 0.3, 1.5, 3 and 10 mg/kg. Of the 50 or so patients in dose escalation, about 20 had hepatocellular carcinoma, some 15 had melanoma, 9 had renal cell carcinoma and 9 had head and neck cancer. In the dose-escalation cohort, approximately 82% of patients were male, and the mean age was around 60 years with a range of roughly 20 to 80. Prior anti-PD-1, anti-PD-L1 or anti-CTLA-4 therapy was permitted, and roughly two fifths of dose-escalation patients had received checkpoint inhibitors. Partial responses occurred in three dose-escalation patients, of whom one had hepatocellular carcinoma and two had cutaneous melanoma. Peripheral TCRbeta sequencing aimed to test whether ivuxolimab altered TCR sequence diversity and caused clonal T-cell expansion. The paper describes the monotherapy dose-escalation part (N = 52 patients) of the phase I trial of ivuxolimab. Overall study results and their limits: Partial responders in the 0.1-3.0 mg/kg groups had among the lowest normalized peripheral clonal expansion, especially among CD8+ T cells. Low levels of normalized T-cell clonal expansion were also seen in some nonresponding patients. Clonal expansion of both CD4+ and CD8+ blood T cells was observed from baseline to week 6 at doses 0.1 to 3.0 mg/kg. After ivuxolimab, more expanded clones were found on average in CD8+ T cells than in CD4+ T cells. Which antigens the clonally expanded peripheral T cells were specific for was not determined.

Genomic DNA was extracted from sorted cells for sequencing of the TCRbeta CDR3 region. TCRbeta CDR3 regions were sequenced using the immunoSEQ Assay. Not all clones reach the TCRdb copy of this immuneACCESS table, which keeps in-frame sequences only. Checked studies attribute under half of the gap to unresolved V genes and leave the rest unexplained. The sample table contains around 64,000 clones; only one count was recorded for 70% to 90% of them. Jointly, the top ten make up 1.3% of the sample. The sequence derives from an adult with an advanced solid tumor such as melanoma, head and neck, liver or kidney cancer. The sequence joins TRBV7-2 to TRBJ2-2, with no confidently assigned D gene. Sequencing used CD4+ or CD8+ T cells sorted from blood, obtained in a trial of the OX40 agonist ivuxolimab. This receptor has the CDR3 CASSHNTGELFF. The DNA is TGTGCCAGCAGCCACAACACCGGGGAGCTGTTTTTT. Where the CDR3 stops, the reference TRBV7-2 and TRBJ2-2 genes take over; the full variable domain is GAGVSQSPSNKVTEKGKDVELRCDPISGHTALYWYRQSLGQGLEFLIYFQGNSAPDKSGLPSDRFSAERTGGSVSTLTIQRTQQEDSAVYLCASSHNTGELFFGEGSRLTVL.